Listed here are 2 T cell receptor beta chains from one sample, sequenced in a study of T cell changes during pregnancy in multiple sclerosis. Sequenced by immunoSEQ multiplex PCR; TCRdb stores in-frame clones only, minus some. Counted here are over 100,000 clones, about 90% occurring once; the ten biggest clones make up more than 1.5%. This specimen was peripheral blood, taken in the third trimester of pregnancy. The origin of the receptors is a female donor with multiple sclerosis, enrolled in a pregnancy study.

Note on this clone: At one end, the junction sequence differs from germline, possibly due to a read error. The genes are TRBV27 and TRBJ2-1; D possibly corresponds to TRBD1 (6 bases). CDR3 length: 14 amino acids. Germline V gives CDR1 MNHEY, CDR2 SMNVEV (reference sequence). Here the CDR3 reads CASSLLPRDKEQFF. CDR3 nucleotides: TGTGCCAGCAGTTTATTGCCCCGGGACAAAGAGCAGTTCTTC.

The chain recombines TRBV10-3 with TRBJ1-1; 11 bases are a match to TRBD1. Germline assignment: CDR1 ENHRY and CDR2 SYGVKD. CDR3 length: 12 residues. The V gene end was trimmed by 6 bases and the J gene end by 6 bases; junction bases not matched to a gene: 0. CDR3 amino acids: CAIRGQGAEAFF. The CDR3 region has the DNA TGTGCCATCAGGGGACAGGGGGCTGAAGCTTTCTTT.